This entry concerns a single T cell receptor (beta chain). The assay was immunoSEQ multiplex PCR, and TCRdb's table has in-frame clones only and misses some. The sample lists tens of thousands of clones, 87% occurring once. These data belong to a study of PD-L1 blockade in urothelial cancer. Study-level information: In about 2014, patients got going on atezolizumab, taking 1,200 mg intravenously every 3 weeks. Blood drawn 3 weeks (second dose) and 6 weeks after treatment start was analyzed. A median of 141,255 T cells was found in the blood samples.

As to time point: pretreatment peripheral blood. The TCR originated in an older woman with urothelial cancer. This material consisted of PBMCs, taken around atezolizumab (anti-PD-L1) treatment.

The CDR3 coding sequence is TGCGCCAGCAGCACTACTACGGCGGTCTACGAGCAGTACTTC. Translating gives CASSTTTAVYEQYF. The rearrangement links TRBV5-1 to TRBJ2-7, with D unresolved. CDR1 SGHRS and CDR2 YFSETQ come from the germline V gene. The CDR3 runs 14 residues. Trimming removed 4 bases from V and 3 bases from J, with 14 bases in between.